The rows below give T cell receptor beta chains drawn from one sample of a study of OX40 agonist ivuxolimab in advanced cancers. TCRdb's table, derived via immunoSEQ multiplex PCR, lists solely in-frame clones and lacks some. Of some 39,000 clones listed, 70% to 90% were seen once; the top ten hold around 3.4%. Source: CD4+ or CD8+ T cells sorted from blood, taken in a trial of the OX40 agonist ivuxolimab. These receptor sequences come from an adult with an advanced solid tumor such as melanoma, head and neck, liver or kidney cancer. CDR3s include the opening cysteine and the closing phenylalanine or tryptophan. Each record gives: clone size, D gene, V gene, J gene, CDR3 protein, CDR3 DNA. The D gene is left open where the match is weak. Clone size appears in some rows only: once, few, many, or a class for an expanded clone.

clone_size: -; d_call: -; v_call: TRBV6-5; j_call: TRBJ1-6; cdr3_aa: CASSYRLGVNSPLHF; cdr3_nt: TGTGCCAGCAGTTACCGTTTGGGGGTTAATTCACCCCTCCACTTT
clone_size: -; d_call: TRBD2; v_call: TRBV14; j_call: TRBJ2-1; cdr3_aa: CASSLTLAGGYNEQFF; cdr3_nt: TGTGCCAGCAGCTTAACACTAGCGGGAGGCTACAATGAGCAGTTCTTC
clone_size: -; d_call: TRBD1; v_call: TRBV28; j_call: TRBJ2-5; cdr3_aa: CASSNNRQGRRETQYF; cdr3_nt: TGTGCCAGCAGCAACAACCGACAGGGGAGGAGGGAGACCCAGTACTTC
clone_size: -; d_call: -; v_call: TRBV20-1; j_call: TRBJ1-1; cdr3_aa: CSARYGTEAFF; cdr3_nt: TGCAGTGCTAGGTACGGAACTGAAGCTTTCTTT
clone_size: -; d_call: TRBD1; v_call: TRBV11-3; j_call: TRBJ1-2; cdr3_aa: CASSSQGSGGYTF; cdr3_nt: TGTGCCAGCAGCTCACAGGGGAGCGGAGGCTACACCTTC
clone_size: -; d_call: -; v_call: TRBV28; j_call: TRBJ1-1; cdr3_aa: CASSYLANTEAFF; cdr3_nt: TGTGCCAGCAGTTACTTGGCGAACACTGAAGCTTTCTTT
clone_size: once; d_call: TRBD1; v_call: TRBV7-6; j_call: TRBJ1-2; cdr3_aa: CASSKQGGAHGYTF; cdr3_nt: TGTGCCAGCAGCAAACAGGGGGGGGCTCATGGCTACACCTTC
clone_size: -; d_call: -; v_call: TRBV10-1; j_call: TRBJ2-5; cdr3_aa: CASSVGRGGGQETQYF; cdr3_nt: TGCGCCAGCAGTGTGGGTAGGGGAGGAGGACAAGAGACCCAGTACTTC
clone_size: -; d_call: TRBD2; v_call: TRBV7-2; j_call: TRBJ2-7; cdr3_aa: CASSPAGGYEQYF; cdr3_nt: TGTGCCAGCAGCCCAGCGGGAGGGTACGAGCAGTACTTC
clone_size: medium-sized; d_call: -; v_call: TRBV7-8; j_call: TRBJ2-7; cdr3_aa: CASGRGTETYEQYF; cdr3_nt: TGTGCCAGCGGAAGGGGGACCGAGACGTACGAGCAGTACTTC
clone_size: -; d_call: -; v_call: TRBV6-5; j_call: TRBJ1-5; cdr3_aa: CASSRIVGQPQHF; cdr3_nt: TGTGCCAGCAGTCGCATCGTGGGTCAGCCCCAGCATTTT
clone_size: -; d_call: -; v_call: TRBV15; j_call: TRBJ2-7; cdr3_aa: CATSSFGGYEQYF; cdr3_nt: TGTGCCACCAGCAGCTTCGGGGGCTACGAGCAGTACTTC
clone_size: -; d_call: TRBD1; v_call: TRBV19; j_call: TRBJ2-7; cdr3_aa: CASRETGVSYEQYF; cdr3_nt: TGTGCCAGTAGGGAAACAGGGGTTTCCTACGAGCAGTACTTC
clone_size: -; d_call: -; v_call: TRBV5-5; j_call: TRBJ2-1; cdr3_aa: CASSPGQGRASGRDEQFF; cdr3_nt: TGTGCCAGCAGCCCCGGACAGGGGAGGGCTAGCGGGAGAGATGAGCAGTTCTTC
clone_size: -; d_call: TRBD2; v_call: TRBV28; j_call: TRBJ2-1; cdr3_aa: CASIAGLAGGRGFF; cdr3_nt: TGTGCCAGCATCGCGGGACTAGCGGGAGGAAGGGGATTCTTC
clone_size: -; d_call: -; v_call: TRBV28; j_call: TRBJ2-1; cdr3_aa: CASSRGGAGEQFF; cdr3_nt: TGTGCCAGCAGCAGAGGGGGGGCAGGTGAGCAGTTCTTC
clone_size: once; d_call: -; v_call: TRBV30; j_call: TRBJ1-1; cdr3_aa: CAWSVLIGTEAFF; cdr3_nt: TGTGCCTGGAGTGTTCTTATCGGGACTGAAGCTTTCTTT
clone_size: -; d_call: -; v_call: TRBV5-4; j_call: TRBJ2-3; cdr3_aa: CASSLPGGPPATDTQYF; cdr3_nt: TGTGCCAGCAGCTTGCCGGGCGGCCCTCCTGCCACAGATACGCAGTATTTT
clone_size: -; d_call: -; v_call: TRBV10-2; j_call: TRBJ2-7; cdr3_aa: CASSEINEQYF; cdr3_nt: TGCGCCAGCAGTGAGATTAACGAGCAGTACTTC
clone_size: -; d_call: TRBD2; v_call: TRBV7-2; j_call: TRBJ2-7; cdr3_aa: CASSGSSGGSSYEQYF; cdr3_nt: TGTGCCAGCAGCGGATCTAGCGGGGGGAGCTCCTACGAGCAGTACTTC
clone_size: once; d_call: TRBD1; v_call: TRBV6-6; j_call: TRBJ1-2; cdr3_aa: CAARRTGGYGYTF; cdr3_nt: TGTGCCGCCCGCCGGACAGGGGGCTATGGCTACACCTTC
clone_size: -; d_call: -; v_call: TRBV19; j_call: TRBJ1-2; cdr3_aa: CASSRSQEGYGYTF; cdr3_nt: TGTGCCAGTAGTCGGTCCCAGGAAGGCTATGGCTACACCTTC
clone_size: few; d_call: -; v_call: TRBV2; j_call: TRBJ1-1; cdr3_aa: CASHRESADTEAFF; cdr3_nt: TGTGCCAGCCACCGTGAGAGTGCGGACACTGAAGCTTTCTTT
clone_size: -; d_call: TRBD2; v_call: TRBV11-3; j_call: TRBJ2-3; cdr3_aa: CASSSPLGLAGPTDTQYF; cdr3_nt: TGTGCCAGCAGCTCGCCGCTTGGACTAGCGGGTCCCACAGATACGCAGTATTTT
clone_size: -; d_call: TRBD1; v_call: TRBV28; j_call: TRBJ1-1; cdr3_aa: CASSRTGSFTEAFF; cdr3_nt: TGTGCCAGCAGTCGGACAGGATCCTTCACTGAAGCTTTCTTT
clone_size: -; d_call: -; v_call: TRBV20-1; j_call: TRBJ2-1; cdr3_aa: CSAGDNEQFF; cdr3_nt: TGCAGTGCCGGTGACAATGAGCAGTTCTTC
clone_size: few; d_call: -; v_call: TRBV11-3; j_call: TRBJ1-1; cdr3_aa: CASSSGTSMNTEAFF; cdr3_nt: TGTGCCAGCAGCTCAGGGACATCCATGAACACTGAAGCTTTCTTT
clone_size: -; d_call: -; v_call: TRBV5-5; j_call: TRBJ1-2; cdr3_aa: CASSLDRSGYTF; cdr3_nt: TGTGCCAGCAGCTTAGATCGGAGTGGCTACACCTTC
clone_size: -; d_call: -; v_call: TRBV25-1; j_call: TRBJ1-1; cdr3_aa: CASSEDRLNTEAFF; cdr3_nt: TGTGCCAGCAGTGAAGACAGACTGAACACTGAAGCTTTCTTT
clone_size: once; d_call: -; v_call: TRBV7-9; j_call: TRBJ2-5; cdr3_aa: CASSWDRETQYF; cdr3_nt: TGTGCCAGCAGCTGGGACCGAGAGACCCAGTACTTC
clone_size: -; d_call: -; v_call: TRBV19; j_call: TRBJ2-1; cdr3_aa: CASSIWTYNEQFF; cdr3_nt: TGTGCCAGTAGTATCTGGACCTACAATGAGCAGTTCTTC
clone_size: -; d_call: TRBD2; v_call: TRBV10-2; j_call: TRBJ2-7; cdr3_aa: CASKLAGGPRLSEQYF; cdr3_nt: TGCGCCAGCAAACTAGCGGGAGGGCCTAGGTTAAGCGAGCAGTACTTC
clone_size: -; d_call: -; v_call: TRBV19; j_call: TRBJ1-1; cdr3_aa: CASGDIGGAFF; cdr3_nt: TGTGCCAGTGGAGACATTGGGGGAGCTTTCTTT
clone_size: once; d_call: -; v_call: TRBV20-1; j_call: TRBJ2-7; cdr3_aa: CSAKDWREQYF; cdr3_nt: TGCAGTGCCAAAGACTGGAGGGAGCAGTACTTC
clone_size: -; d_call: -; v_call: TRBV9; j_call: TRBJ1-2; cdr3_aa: CASSVRRAGGYTF; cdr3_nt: TGTGCCAGCAGCGTAAGGAGGGCCGGCGGCTACACCTTC
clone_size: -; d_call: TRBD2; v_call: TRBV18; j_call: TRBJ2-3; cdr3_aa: CASSPGLAEADTQYF; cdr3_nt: TGTGCCAGCTCACCCGGACTAGCGGAGGCAGATACGCAGTATTTT
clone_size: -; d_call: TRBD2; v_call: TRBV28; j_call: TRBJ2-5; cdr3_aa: CASSSEAGGETQYF; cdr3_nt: TGTGCCAGCAGTTCTGAGGCGGGGGGGGAGACCCAGTACTTC
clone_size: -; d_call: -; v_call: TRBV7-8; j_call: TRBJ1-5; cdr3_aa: CASSLKVQGVSNQPQHF; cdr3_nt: TGTGCCAGCAGCTTAAAGGTCCAGGGAGTTAGCAATCAGCCCCAGCATTTT
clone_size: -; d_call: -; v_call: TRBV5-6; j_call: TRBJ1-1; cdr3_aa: CASSLDTGLWNTEAFF; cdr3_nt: TGTGCCAGCAGCTTGGACACCGGTTTATGGAACACTGAAGCTTTCTTT
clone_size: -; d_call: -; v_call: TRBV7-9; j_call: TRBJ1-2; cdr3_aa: CASTPGPHYGYTF; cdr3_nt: TGTGCCAGCACCCCAGGCCCTCACTATGGCTACACCTTC
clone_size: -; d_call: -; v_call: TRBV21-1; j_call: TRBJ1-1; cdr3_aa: CASSCWPREAFF; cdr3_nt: TGTGCCAGCTCTTGTTGGCCACGTGAAGCTTTCTTT
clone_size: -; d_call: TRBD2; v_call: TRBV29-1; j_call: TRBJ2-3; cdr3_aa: CSVGGEGNTDTQYF; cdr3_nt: TGCAGCGTTGGAGGGGAGGGAAACACAGATACGCAGTATTTT
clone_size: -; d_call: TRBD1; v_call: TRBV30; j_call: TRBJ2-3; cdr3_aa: CAWAGTGIRTQYF; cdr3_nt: TGTGCCTGGGCCGGGACAGGGATACGTACGCAGTATTTT
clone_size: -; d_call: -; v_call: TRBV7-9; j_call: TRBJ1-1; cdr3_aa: CASSERRAEAFF; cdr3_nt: TGTGCCAGCAGCGAACGAAGGGCTGAAGCTTTCTTT
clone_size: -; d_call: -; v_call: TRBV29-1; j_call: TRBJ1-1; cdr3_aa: CSVLIGSGNTEAFF; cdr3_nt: TGCAGCGTTTTAATAGGGTCCGGGAACACTGAAGCTTTCTTT
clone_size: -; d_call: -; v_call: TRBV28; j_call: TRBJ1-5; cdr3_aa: CASSYRQINQPQHF; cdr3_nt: TGTGCCAGCAGTTACCGACAGATCAATCAGCCCCAGCATTTT
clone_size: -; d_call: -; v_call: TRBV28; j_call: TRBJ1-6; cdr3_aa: CASSTAGIYNSPLHF; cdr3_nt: TGTGCCAGCAGCACAGCCGGGATTTATAATTCACCCCTCCACTTT